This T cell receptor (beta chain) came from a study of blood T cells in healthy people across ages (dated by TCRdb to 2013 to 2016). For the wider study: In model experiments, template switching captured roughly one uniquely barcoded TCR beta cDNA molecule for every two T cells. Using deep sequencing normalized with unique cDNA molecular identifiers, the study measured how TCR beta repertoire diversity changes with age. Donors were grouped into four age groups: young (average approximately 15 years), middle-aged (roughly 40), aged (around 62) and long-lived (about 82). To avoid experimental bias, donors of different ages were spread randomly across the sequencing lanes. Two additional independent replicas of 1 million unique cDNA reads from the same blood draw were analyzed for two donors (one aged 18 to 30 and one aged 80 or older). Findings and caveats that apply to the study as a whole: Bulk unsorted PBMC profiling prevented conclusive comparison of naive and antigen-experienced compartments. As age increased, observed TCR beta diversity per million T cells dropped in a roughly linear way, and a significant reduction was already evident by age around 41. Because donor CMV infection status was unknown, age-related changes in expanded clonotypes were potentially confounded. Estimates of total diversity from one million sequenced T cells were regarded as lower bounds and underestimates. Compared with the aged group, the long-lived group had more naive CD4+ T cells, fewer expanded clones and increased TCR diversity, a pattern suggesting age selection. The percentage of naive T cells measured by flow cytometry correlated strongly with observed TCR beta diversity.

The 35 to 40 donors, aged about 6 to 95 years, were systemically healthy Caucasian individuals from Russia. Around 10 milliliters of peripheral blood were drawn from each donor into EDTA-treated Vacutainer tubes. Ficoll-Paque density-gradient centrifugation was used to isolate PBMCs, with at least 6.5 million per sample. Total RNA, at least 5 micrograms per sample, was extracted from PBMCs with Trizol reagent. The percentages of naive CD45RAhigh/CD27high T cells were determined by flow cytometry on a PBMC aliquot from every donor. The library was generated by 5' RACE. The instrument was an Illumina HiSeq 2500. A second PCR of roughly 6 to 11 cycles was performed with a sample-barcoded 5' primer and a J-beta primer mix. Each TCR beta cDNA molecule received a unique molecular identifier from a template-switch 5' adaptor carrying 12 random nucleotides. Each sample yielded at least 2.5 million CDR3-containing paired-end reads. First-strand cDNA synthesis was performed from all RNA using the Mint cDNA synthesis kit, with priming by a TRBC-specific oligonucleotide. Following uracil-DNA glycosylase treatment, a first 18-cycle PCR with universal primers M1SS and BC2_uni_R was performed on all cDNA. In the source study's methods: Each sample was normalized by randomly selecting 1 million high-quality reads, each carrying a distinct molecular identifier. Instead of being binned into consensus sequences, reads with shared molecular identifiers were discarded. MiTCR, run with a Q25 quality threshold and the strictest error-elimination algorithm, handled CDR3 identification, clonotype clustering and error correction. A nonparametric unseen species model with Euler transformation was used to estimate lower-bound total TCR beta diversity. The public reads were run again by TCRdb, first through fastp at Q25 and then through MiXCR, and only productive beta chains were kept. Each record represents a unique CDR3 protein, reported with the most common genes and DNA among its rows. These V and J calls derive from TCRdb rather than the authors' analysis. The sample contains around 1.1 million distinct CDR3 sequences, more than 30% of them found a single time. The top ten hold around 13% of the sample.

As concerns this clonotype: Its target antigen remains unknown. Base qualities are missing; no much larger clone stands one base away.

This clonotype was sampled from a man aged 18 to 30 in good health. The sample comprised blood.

The DNA reads as follows: TGTGCCACCAGTTTAACGGCGGGGGGAAGCTACACCTTC. This sequence encodes CATSLTAGGSYTF. The chain is assembled from TRBV24-1 and TRBJ1-2; the D gene is possibly TRBD1, with 5 bases matching. CDR3 length: 13 amino acids, cysteine to phenylalanine. The CDR3 DNA has 39 bases and is translated from base 1. V lost 6 bases and J lost 9 bases; the stretch between them is 16 bases long. CDR1 is given as KGHDR and CDR2 as SFDVKD, both from the germline V gene.